One and the same sample provided the 18 T cell receptor beta chains below, sequenced in a study of cytomegalovirus exposure and HLA in healthy donors. With 60 Vbeta and 13 Jbeta primers, the PCR was carried out. Method: immunoSEQ multiplex PCR; TCRdb's copy keeps in-frame clones and lacks some. This sample has about 170,000 clones, with roughly 80% found just once. The sample taken for sequencing was PBMCs. All receptors come from a female donor in good health and CMV-seronegative.

This clone was counted once. V is TRBV19 and J is TRBJ1-6; no reliable D call. The V end lost 5 bases, the J end lost 5 bases, and 7 bases lay between the germline ends. Germline CDR1 LNHDA, CDR2 SQIVND (reference sequence). CDR3 length equals 13 residues. CDR3 loop: CASSSPNNSPLHF. As DNA, the CDR3 is TGTGCCAGTAGTTCGCCTAATAATTCACCCCTCCACTTT.

This clone was seen a handful of times. This rearrangement joins TRBV5-8 to TRBJ2-7; no firm D call. Trimming left V 0 bases short and J 1 base short, with 5 bases between. The length of the CDR3 is 13 residues. Germline V gene sequence: CDR1 SGHTS, CDR2 YDEGEE. The CDR3 DNA sequence: TGTGCCAGCAGCTTGGACATTTCCTACGAGCAGTACTTC. Protein sequence: CASSLDISYEQYF. Filled out from reference TRBV5-8 and TRBJ2-7, the complete variable domain reads EAGVTQSPTHLIKTRGQQATLRCSPISGHTSVYWYQQALGLGLQFLLWYDEGEERNRGNFPPRFSGRQFPNYSSELNVNALELEDSALYLCASSLDISYEQYFGPGTRLTVT.

The genes are TRBV19 and TRBJ1-4; D is ambiguous. This CDR3 is 15 amino acids long. Germline assignment: CDR1 LNHDA and CDR2 SQIVND (reference sequence). Trimming took off 3 bases at V and 1 base at J, with 9 bases between the two ends. The CDR3 DNA sequence: TGTGCCAGTAGTATCAATGGAGTAACTAATGAAAAACTGTTTTTT. Its protein is CASSINGVTNEKLFF.

The chain carries TRBV19 and TRBJ2-7; TRBD1 matches at 12 bases. Germline loops: CDR1 LNHDA, CDR2 SQIVND (reference sequence). This CDR3 is built from 14 residues. V lost 5 bases and J lost 6; bases outside the gene matches: 5. The CDR3: CASSHRDRGLEQYF. DNA for the CDR3: TGTGCCAGTAGTCACCGGGACAGGGGGCTCGAGCAGTACTTC.

This rearrangement joins TRBV9 to TRBJ2-7, with 9 bases that match TRBD2. CDR1 and CDR2 from the germline V gene are SGDLS and YYNGEE. The CDR3 totals 15 residues. Germline trimming cut 0 bases from V and 2 bases from J; bases unmatched to any gene: 3. As DNA, the CDR3 is TGTGCCAGCAGCGTAGGGACTAGCGCGACCTACGAGCAGTACTTC. As protein: CASSVGTSATYEQYF.

The chain joins TRBV11-2 to TRBJ2-2; a possible D gene is TRBD1 (6 bases). Germline CDR1 and CDR2: SGHAT and FQNNGV. The germline V and J ends were trimmed by 5 bases and 6 bases, with 13 bases remaining between them. The CDR3 loop spans 14 amino acids. The CDR3 spells CASSPGVWAGELFF. The CDR3 DNA sequence: TGTGCCAGCAGCCCAGGGGTTTGGGCCGGGGAGCTGTTTTTT.

V usage is TRBV5-1 and J usage is TRBJ1-1; D is possibly TRBD1 (5 bases). Germline V gene lookup returns CDR1 SGHRS and CDR2 YFSETQ. Trimming removed 1 base from V and 3 bases from J, with 10 bases in between. The CDR3 has 14 residues. This CDR3 is CASSLRGEDTEAFF. CDR3 DNA: TGCGCCAGCAGCTTGCGGGGGGAGGACACTGAAGCTTTCTTT. Together with reference TRBV5-1 and TRBJ1-1, the CDR3 gives the full variable domain: KAGVTQTPRYLIKTRGQQVTLSCSPISGHRSVSWYQQTPGQGLQFLFEYFSETQRNKGNFPGRFSGRQFSNSRSEMNVSTLELGDSALYLCASSLRGEDTEAFFGQGTRLTVV.

This chain connects TRBV6-5 to TRBJ2-1, with TRBD1 as a possible D gene (6 bases). The CDR3 is 13 residues long. Germline CDR1 MNHEY, CDR2 SVGAGI. V shed 2 bases and J shed 9 bases, with 11 bases lying between them. The CDR3 DNA follows: TGTGCCAGCAGTTACCTTACAGGGATTGAGCAGTTCTTC. Protein: CASSYLTGIEQFF.

The chain recombines TRBV2 with TRBJ2-7; maybe TRBD2 (7 bases). Germline V gives CDR1 SNHLY, CDR2 FYNNEI. The CDR3 is made up of 14 amino acids. The V end lost 2 bases, the J end lost 6 bases, and 14 bases lay between the germline ends. DNA for the CDR3: TGTGCCAGCAGTGAAAGATGGGGGGGGGCCGAGCAGTACTTC. Amino acids: CASSERWGGAEQYF. Combining the CDR3 with reference TRBV2 and TRBJ2-7 gives the whole variable domain EPEVTQTPSHQVTQMGQEVILRCVPISNHLYFYWYRQILGQKVEFLVSFYNNEISEKSEIFDDQFSVERPDGSNFTLKIRSTKLEDSAMYFCASSERWGGAEQYFGPGTRLTVT.

The CDR3 region is CAWRAQGNQPQHF. CDR3 in DNA: TGTGCCTGGAGAGCACAGGGAAATCAGCCCCAGCATTTT. V usage is TRBV30 and J usage is TRBJ1-5; tentatively, D is TRBD1 (6 bases). Trimming shortened V by 3 bases and J by 4 bases, and 10 bases separated the two germline ends. This CDR3 contains 13 residues. CDR1 and CDR2 (germline): GTSNPN, SVGIG (reference sequence).

The chain joins TRBV10-3 to TRBJ2-1, with no clear D. Germline CDR1 and CDR2: ENHRY and SYGVKD. V was clipped by 3 bases and J by 7 bases, with 10 bases between them. The CDR3 loop spans 13 amino acids. CDR3 sequence: CAISDLQENEQFF. CDR3 nucleotides: TGTGCCATCAGTGACCTCCAGGAAAATGAGCAGTTCTTC.

The chain links TRBV6-5 to TRBJ1-1; 7 nucleotides line up with TRBD1. CDR1 and CDR2 (germline): MNHEY, SVGAGI. Losses at the gene ends were 5 bases for V and 11 bases for J; bases not matched to a gene: 8. The CDR3 sequence is 12 residues long. The CDR3 DNA reads as TGTGCCAGCAGTCACTGGACAGGCCGGGCTTTCTTT. Its protein product is CASSHWTGRAFF.

The chain joins TRBV27 to TRBJ2-7; a weak D match, TRBD2 (5 bases). Trimming took 3 bases from V and 6 from J, leaving 15 bases between them. Germline-derived CDR1 and CDR2 are MNHEY and SMNVEV (reference sequence). CDR3 length: 14 amino acids. The CDR3 protein is CASSFLGPAGEQYF. CDR3 nucleotides: TGTGCCAGCAGTTTCCTCGGTCCCGCGGGCGAGCAGTACTTC.

The J gene is TRBJ2-5, the V gene TRBV29-1; 7 positions agree with TRBD1. This CDR3 region has 16 residues. J was trimmed by 3 bases and V by 1 base; bases with no gene match: 11. Germline CDR1 and CDR2: SQVTM and ANQGSEA. The CDR3 sequence is CSVEGFYRQGEETQYF. CDR3 nucleotide sequence: TGCAGCGTTGAAGGTTTTTATAGGCAGGGGGAAGAGACCCAGTACTTC. Complete variable domain (other parts from reference TRBV29-1 and TRBJ2-5): SAVISQKPSRDICQRGTSLTIQCQVDSQVTMMFWYRQQPGQSLTLIATANQGSEATYESGFVIDKFPISRPNLTFSTLTVSNMSPEDSSIYLCSVEGFYRQGEETQYFGPGTRLLVL.

This chain links TRBV6-5 with TRBJ1-2; TRBD1 agrees at 8 bases. This CDR3 contains 13 residues. The germline V gene has CDR1 MNHEY and CDR2 SVGAGI. Trimming at V came to 8 bases and at J to 3 bases, leaving 5 bases not matched to a gene. For the CDR3, the DNA is TGTGCCAGCGGACAGGGAGTGTACTATGGCTACACCTTC. It encodes CASGQGVYYGYTF.

V usage is TRBV5-1 and J usage is TRBJ2-5; D might be TRBD2 (6 bases). The ends were cut back, 2 bases at V and 1 base at J, with 12 bases in the middle. Germline CDR1 SGHRS, CDR2 YFSETQ. This CDR3 spans 15 amino acids. The CDR3 DNA sequence: TGCGCCAGCAGCTTCTTGCTGGGGGGCCAAGAGACCCAGTACTTC. Amino acid sequence: CASSFLLGGQETQYF.

The chain uses TRBV5-1 and TRBJ2-7, with 10 nucleotides matching TRBD2. This CDR3 spans 16 amino acids. The V segment lost 3 bases and the J segment 5 bases; nucleotides outside the gene matches: 11. Germline lookup yields CDR1 SGHRS and CDR2 YFSETQ. CDR3 sequence: CASSSGGSSGSHEQYF. The CDR3 coding sequence is TGCGCCAGCAGCTCAGGAGGCTCTAGCGGGAGCCACGAGCAGTACTTC.

The V call is TRBV7-9, the J call TRBJ1-1; tentatively, D is TRBD1 (5 bases). Germline-derived CDR1 and CDR2 are SEHNR and FQNEAQ (reference sequence). Trimming removed 0 bases from V and 1 base from J, with 12 bases in between. The length of the CDR3 is 16 residues. DNA of the CDR3: TGTGCCAGCAGCTTAGCCGGACGGGGGAAGAACACTGAAGCTTTCTTT. Translation: CASSLAGRGKNTEAFF.